The clone carrying this T cell receptor (beta chain) was detected ten times or more. From the 5' RACE reads, TCRdb called clonotypes with MiXCR, one entry per CDR3 protein. This table has under 300,000 distinct CDR3 sequences, 12% appearing once. This record belongs to a study of identical twins. CDR1 is MNHEY, CDR2 SVGEGT, per germline. V was shortened by 6 bases and J by 1 base, with 9 bases between the two germline ends. The CDR3 is 13 amino acids. These data were also filed under a second study, of yellow fever vaccine responses in identical twins.

What was sequenced was memory (CD45RO+) T cells sorted from blood. The chain employs TRBV6-2 or TRBV6-3 and TRBJ1-1; D is unresolved. The source is a woman younger than 30 in good health. Here the CDR3 DNA reads TGTGCCAGCAGCCCGCGGGAGAACACTGAAGCTTTCTTT. Residues: CASSPRENTEAFF.